This T cell receptor beta chain was observed in a study of cytomegalovirus exposure and HLA in healthy donors. Study in general: Most donors, 81% of more than 300 genotyped, fell in the Caucasian-associated ancestry cluster.

The table lists this clone with a few counts. The target antigen is unknown. The primer mix had 60 Vbeta and 13 Jbeta primers. Source study methods: In a later analysis, of 80 million or so unique beta chains, some 10 million appeared in at least two donors. Here immunoSEQ multiplex PCR was the method, and the copy in TCRdb shows in-frame clones only, minus some. The DNA gave D and trimming, while V, J and clone size come from that table. The sample yields 120,000 to 150,000 clones, about 76% seen once. The study, taken as a whole, reports: The authors listed some 150 TCR beta chains as cytomegalovirus-associated. TCR beta sequences reportedly predicted the HLA-A and HLA-B alleles of most subjects accurately.

Sequences were obtained from PBMCs. This TCR came from a man younger than 35 in good health and CMV-seronegative.

In DNA form, the CDR3 reads TGTGCCAGCAGTGGACTAGCGGGAGGGCCAGATACGCAGTATTTT. Amino acids: CASSGLAGGPDTQYF. The V and J genes are TRBV6-5 and TRBJ2-3; 15 nucleotides match TRBD2. Germline assignment: CDR1 MNHEY and CDR2 SVGAGI. V dropped 5 bases and J dropped 4; count of bases not matched to a gene: 1. The CDR3 extends over 15 amino acids.